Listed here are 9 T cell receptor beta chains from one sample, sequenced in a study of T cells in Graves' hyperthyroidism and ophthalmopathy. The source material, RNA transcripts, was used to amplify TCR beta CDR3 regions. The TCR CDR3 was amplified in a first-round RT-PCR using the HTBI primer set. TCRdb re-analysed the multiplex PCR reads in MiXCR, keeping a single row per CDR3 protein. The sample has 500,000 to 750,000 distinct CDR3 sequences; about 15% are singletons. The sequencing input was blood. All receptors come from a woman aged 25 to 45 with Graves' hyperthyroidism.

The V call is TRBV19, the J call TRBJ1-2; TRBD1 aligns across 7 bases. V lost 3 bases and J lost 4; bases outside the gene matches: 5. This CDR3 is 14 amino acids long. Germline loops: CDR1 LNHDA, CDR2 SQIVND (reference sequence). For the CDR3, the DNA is TGTGCCAGTAGTATCCAGGGGGAACTCTATGGCTACACCTTC. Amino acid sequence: CASSIQGELYGYTF.

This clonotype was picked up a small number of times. CDR3 protein: CASTDPGEDEQYF. The CDR3 DNA reads as TGTGCCAGCACGGACCCCGGTGAGGACGAGCAGTACTTC. This sequence joins TRBV28 and TRBJ2-7; D is uncertain. Germline CDR1 MDHEN, CDR2 SYDVKM. Trimming shortened V by 7 bases and J by 5 bases, and 15 bases separated the two germline ends. The CDR3 length is 13 residues.

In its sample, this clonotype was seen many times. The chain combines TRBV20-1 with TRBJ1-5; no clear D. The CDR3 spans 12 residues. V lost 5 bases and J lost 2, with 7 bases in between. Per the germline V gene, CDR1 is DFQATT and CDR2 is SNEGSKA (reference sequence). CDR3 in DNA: TGCAGTGCTGGCCTGGGCAATCAGCCCCAGCATTTT. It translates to CSAGLGNQPQHF.

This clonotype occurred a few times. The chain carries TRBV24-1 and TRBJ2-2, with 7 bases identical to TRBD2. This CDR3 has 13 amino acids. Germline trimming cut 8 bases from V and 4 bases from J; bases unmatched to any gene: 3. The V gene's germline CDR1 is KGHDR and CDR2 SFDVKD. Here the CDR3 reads CATKPGGTGELFF. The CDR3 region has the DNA TGTGCCACCAAGCCGGGAGGCACCGGGGAGCTGTTTTTT.

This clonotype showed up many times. The CDR3 is CASGLVVLTGNRNTEAFF. The CDR3 region has the DNA TGTGCTAGTGGTTTGGTAGTCCTGACAGGGAATAGAAACACTGAAGCTTTCTTT. The gene calls are TRBV12-5 and TRBJ1-1; 7 nucleotides agree with TRBD1. CDR1 and CDR2 (germline): LGHNT, FRNRAP. J was trimmed by 2 bases and V by 0 bases; bases with no gene match: 12. This CDR3 spans 18 amino acids.

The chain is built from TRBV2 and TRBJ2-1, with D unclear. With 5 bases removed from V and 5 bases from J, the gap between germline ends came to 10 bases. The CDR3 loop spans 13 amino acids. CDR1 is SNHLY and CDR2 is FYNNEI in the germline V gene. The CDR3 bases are TGTGCCAGCAGTCTAACATCTGACAATGAGCAGTTCTTC. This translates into CASSLTSDNEQFF.

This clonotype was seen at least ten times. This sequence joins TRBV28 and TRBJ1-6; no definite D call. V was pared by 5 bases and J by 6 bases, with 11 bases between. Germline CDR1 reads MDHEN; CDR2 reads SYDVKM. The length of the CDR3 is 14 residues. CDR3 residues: CASSAGVVNSPLHF. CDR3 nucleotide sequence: TGTGCCAGCAGTGCCGGCGTGGTTAATTCACCCCTCCACTTT.

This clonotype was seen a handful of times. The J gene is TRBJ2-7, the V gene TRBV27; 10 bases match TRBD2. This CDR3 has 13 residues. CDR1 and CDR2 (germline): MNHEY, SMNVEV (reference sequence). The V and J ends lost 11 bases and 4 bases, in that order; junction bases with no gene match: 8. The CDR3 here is CAVTVAGGYEQYF. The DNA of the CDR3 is TGTGCCGTCACCGTAGCGGGAGGATACGAGCAGTACTTC.

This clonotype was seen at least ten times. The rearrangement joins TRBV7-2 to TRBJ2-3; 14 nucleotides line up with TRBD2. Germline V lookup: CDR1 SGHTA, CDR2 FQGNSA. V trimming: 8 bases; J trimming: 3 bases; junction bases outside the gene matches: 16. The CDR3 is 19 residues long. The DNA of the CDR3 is TGTGCCAGCCACCGTGCTCGACTAGCGGGAGGGCCAAGGACAGATACGCAGTATTTT. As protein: CASHRARLAGGPRTDTQYF.